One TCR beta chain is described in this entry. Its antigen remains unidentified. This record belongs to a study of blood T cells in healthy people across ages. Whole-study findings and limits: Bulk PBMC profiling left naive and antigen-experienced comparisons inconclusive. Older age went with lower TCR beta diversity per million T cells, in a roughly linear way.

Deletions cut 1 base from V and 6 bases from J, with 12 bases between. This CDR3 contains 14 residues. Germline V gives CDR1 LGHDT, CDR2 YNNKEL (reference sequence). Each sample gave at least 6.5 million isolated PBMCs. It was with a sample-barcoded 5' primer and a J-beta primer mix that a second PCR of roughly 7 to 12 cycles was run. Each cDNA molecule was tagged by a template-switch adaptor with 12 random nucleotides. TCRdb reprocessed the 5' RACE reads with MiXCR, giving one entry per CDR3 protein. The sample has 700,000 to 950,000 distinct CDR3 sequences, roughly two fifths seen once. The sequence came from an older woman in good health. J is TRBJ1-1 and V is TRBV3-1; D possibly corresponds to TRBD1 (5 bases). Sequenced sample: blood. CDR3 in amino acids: CASSQAVGHPEAFF. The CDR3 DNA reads TGTGCCAGCAGCCAAGCGGTTGGACATCCTGAAGCTTTCTTT.